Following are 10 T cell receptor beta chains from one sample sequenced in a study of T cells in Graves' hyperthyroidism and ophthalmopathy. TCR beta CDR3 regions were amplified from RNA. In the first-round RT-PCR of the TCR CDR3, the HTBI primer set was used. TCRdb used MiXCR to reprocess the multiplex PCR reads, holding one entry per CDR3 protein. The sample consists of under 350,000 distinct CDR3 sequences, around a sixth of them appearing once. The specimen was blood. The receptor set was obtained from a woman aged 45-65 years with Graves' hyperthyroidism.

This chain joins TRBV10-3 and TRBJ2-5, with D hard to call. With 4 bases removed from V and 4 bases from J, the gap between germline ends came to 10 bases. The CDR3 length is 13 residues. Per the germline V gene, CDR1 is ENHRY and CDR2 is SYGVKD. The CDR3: CAISVGSLETQYF. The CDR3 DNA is TGTGCCATCAGTGTCGGCTCCTTAGAGACCCAGTACTTC.

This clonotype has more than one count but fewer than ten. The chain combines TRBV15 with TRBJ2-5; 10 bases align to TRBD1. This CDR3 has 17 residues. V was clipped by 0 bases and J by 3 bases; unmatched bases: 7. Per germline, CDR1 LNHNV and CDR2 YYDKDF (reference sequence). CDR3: CATSRDLGTGVEETQYF. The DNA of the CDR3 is TGTGCCACCAGCAGAGATCTGGGGACAGGGGTGGAAGAGACCCAGTACTTC.

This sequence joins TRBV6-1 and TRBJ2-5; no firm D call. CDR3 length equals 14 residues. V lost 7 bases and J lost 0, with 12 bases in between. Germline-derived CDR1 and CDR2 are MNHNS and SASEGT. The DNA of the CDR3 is TGTGCCAGCACTACTCTGGGGTACCAAGAGACCCAGTACTTC. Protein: CASTTLGYQETQYF.

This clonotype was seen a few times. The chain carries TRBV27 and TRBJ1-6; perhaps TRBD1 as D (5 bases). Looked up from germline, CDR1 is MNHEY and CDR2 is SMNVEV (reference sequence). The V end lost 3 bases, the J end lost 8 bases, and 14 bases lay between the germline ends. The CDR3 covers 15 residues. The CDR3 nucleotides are TGTGCCAGCAGTTTCTCGCCAGGGAAGTATTCACCCCTCCACTTT. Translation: CASSFSPGKYSPLHF.

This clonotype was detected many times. CDR3 in DNA: TGTGCCAGCAACCTACTACTAGACCTAGGGGGCGACAGGAATGGCTACACCTTC. Encoded protein: CASNLLLDLGGDRNGYTF. The V call is TRBV7-9, the J call TRBJ1-2, with 7 positions matching TRBD1. The CDR3 length is 18 residues. The V gene end was trimmed by 7 bases and the J gene end by 6 bases; junction bases not matched to a gene: 23. Germline assignment: CDR1 SEHNR and CDR2 FQNEAQ (reference sequence).

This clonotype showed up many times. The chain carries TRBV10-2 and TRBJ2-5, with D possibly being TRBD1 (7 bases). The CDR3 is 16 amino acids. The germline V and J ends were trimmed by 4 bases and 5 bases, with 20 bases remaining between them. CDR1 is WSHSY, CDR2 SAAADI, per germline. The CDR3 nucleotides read TGCGCCAGCAGTGGAGCGGAGGGGGCGACTTGGGAGACCCAGTACTTC. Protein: CASSGAEGATWETQYF.

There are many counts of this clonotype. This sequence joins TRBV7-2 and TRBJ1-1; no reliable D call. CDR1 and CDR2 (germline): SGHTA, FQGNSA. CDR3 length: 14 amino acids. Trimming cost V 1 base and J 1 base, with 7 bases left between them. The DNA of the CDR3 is TGTGCCAGCAGCTTAGTCGGCCAGAACACTGAAGCTTTCTTT. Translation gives CASSLVGQNTEAFF. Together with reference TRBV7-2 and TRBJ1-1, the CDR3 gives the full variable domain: GAGVSQSPSNKVTEKGKDVELRCDPISGHTALYWYRQSLGQGLEFLIYFQGNSAPDKSGLPSDRFSAERTGGSVSTLTIQRTQQEDSAVYLCASSLVGQNTEAFFGQGTRLTVV.

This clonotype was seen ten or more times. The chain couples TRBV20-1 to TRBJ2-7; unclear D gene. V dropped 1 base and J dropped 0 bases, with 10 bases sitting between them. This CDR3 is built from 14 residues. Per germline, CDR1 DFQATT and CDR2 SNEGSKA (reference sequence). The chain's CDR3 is CSARGLLSSYEQYF. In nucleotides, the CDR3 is TGCAGTGCTAGAGGACTTTTAAGCTCCTACGAGCAGTACTTC.

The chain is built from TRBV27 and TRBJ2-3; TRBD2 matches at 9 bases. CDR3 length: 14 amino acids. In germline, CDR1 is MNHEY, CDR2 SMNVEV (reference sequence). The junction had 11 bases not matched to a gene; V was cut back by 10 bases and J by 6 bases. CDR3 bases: TGTGCCACAGCGGTTGGCGGGAGGGGTGATACGCAGTATTTT. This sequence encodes CATAVGGRGDTQYF.

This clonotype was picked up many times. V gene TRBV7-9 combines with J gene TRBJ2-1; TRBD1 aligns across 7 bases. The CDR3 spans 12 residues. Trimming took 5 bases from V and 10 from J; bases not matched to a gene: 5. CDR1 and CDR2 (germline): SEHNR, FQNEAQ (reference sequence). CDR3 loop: CASSQGGWEQFF. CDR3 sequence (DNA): TGTGCCAGCAGCCAAGGGGGCTGGGAGCAGTTCTTC.